The 31 T cell receptor beta chains given below trace back to one sample, sequenced in a study of T cells in Graves' hyperthyroidism and ophthalmopathy. Using RNA transcripts as the source, TCR beta CDR3 regions were amplified. The HTBI primer set drove a first-round RT-PCR of the TCR CDR3. MiXCR was run by TCRdb on the multiplex PCR reads, yielding one entry per CDR3 protein. This sample yields fewer than 500,000 distinct CDR3 sequences, of which under 15% are seen a single time; roughly 13% belongs to the top ten. The sample taken for sequencing was blood. The source of these receptors is a man between 18 and 35 years old with Graves' ophthalmopathy.

V gene TRBV3-1 combines with J gene TRBJ2-4; tentative D call: TRBD2 (5 bases). Germline V gene sequence: CDR1 LGHDT, CDR2 YNNKEL (reference sequence). The V gene lost 1 base and the J gene lost 0 bases, with 16 bases spanning the gap. The CDR3 sequence is 18 residues long. This CDR3 reads CASSQAASRLIAKNIQYF. The CDR3 DNA is TGTGCCAGCAGCCAAGCGGCTAGCCGACTAATAGCCAAAAACATTCAGTACTTC.

This clonotype occurred many times. This sequence joins TRBV13 and TRBJ1-1, with TRBD1 matching over 8 bases. The V gene's germline CDR1 is PRHDT and CDR2 FYEKMQ (reference sequence). Trimming at V came to 4 bases and at J to 0 bases, leaving 1 base not matched to a gene. The CDR3 runs to 14 residues. DNA of the CDR3: TGTGCCAGCAGCTCCAGGGGGCTGAACACTGAAGCTTTCTTT. Amino acids: CASSSRGLNTEAFF.

Ten or more counts support this clonotype. CDR3: CASSPPGPGNQPQHF. DNA for the CDR3: TGTGCCAGCTCACCACCAGGGCCCGGCAATCAGCCCCAGCATTTT. V usage is TRBV18 and J usage is TRBJ1-5; no clear D. The CDR3 is 15 residues long. Germline V gene data show CDR1 as KGHSH and CDR2 as LQKENI. Trimming took 0 bases from V and 2 from J, leaving 8 bases between them. Based on the CDR3 plus reference TRBV18 and TRBJ1-5, the full variable domain is NAGVMQNPRHLVRRRGQEARLRCSPMKGHSHVYWYRQLPEEGLKFMVYLQKENIIDESGMPKERFSAEFPKEGPSILRIQQVVRGDSAAYFCASSPPGPGNQPQHFGDGTRLSIL.

The sample holds many counts of this clonotype. This sequence joins TRBV2 and TRBJ2-6; tentatively, D is TRBD1 (6 bases). Germline lookup yields CDR1 SNHLY and CDR2 FYNNEI. Trimming pared 10 bases from V and 2 bases from J, leaving 12 bases between. CDR3 length: 14 residues. Here the CDR3 reads CAIRTGTGANVLTF. For the CDR3, the DNA is TGTGCCATCCGAACAGGGACTGGGGCCAACGTCCTGACTTTC.

This clonotype was seen more than once but under ten times. J is TRBJ2-7 and V is TRBV14, with 9 bases identical to TRBD1. V dropped 1 base and J dropped 2; count of bases not matched to a gene: 3. In germline, CDR1 is SGHDN, CDR2 FVKESK. CDR3 length: 15 residues. DNA of the CDR3: TGTGCCAGCAGCCAAGGTGGGACAGGGCCCTACGAGCAGTACTTC. It translates to CASSQGGTGPYEQYF.

In its sample, this clonotype was seen many times. The V gene is TRBV11-2, the J gene TRBJ1-5; the match to TRBD1 covers 7 bases. Looked up from germline, CDR1 is SGHAT and CDR2 is FQNNGV. The CDR3 is 15 amino acids. Unmatched junction bases numbered 6, after V lost 3 bases and J lost 4 bases. The CDR3 DNA follows: TGTGCCAGCAGCTTCGGCACAGGGGATAATCAGCCCCAGCATTTT. Its translation: CASSFGTGDNQPQHF.

This clonotype was seen a few times. The chain recombines TRBV9 with TRBJ2-7; maybe TRBD2 (6 bases). Deletions cut 0 bases from V and 5 bases from J, with 15 bases between. CDR3 length: 15 residues. CDR1 SGDLS and CDR2 YYNGEE come from the germline V gene. CDR3 nucleotide sequence: TGTGCCAGCAGCGTAGGTCTTTGGGGGGAGGACGAGCAGTACTTC. It translates to CASSVGLWGEDEQYF.

This clonotype has ten or more counts. V usage is TRBV12-3 or TRBV12-4 and J usage is TRBJ2-7; 14 bases are a match to TRBD2. The CDR3 runs 15 residues. V dropped 7 bases and J dropped 4; count of bases not matched to a gene: 6. CDR3 coding DNA: TGTGCCAGCACTCATGGACTAGCGGGGGGTTACGAGCAGTACTTC. Translating it yields CASTHGLAGGYEQYF.

This clonotype was found a few times. CDR3 loop: CASSQPGLAAQETQYF. The CDR3 DNA reads as TGTGCCAGCAGCCAACCTGGACTAGCGGCCCAAGAGACCCAGTACTTC. The J gene is TRBJ2-5, the V gene TRBV4-2, with 10 bases lining up with TRBD2. V was clipped by 2 bases and J by 1 base; unmatched bases: 4. Germline CDR1 reads LGHNA; CDR2 reads YNFKEQ. The CDR3 length is 16 residues.

This clonotype was seen at least ten times. V is TRBV7-9 and J is TRBJ2-5; 12 nucleotides agree with TRBD2. This CDR3 has 15 amino acids. Per the germline V gene, CDR1 is SEHNR and CDR2 is FQNEAQ (reference sequence). J gave up 4 bases and V 5 bases, and 5 bases lay outside the gene matches. CDR3 sequence reads: CASSTLAGGTETQYF. CDR3 nucleotide sequence: TGTGCCAGCAGCACACTAGCGGGAGGCACAGAGACCCAGTACTTC.

This clonotype was counted many times. The chain employs TRBV18 and TRBJ2-3, with D perhaps matching TRBD1 (5 bases). Germline V gene sequence: CDR1 KGHSH, CDR2 LQKENI. The CDR3 extends over 13 amino acids. V gave up 4 bases and J gave up 4 bases, with 9 bases separating them. The CDR3 nucleotides read TGTGCCAGCTCACTCAGGACACCAGATACGCAGTATTTT. It yields the protein CASSLRTPDTQYF.

The chain employs TRBV5-1 and TRBJ2-3, with TRBD2 identical over 9 bases. The V gene's germline CDR1 is SGHRS and CDR2 YFSETQ. Germline trimming cut 0 bases from V and 2 bases from J; bases unmatched to any gene: 1. The CDR3 loop spans 15 amino acids. The CDR3 is CASSLGTSATDTQYF. The CDR3 DNA reads TGCGCCAGCAGCTTGGGGACTAGCGCCACAGATACGCAGTATTTT. Looking up the rest from reference TRBV5-1 and TRBJ2-3 gives the full variable domain: KAGVTQTPRYLIKTRGQQVTLSCSPISGHRSVSWYQQTPGQGLQFLFEYFSETQRNKGNFPGRFSGRQFSNSRSEMNVSTLELGDSALYLCASSLGTSATDTQYFGPGTRLTVL.

This clonotype occurred many times. The V and J genes are TRBV5-1 and TRBJ1-6; the D is unclear. The CDR3 totals 13 residues. V lost 0 bases and J lost 6, with 4 bases in between. Looked up from germline, CDR1 is SGHRS and CDR2 is YFSETQ. The CDR3 spells CASSLASNSPLHF. The CDR3, as DNA: TGCGCCAGCAGCTTGGCCAGTAATTCACCCCTCCACTTT.

This clonotype was counted ten times or more. The gene calls are TRBV18 and TRBJ1-6; D ambiguous. Deletions cut 6 bases from V and 5 bases from J, with 5 bases between. From germline, CDR1 is KGHSH and CDR2 LQKENI. CDR3 length equals 12 residues. In DNA, the CDR3 is TGTGCCAGCTCCCGGGATAATTCACCCCTCCACTTT. The encoded protein is CASSRDNSPLHF.

This rearrangement joins TRBV16 to TRBJ1-5; TRBD1 is a possible D gene (6 bases). The CDR3 loop spans 14 amino acids. V was pared by 4 bases and J by 3 bases, with 10 bases between. Germline lookup yields CDR1 KGHSY and CDR2 FQNENV. DNA of the CDR3: TGTGCCAGCAGCCCAGGGGTGAACAATCAGCCCCAGCATTTT. This translates into CASSPGVNNQPQHF.

CDR3 sequence reads: CASSFLAGWENEQFF. DNA for the CDR3: TGTGCCAGCAGCTTTCTAGCGGGGTGGGAGAATGAGCAGTTCTTC. The chain combines TRBV7-6 with TRBJ2-1, with 9 nucleotides matching TRBD2. CDR1 is SGHVS and CDR2 is FNYEAQ in the germline V gene. The CDR3 covers 15 residues. Trimming at V came to 3 bases and at J to 7 bases, leaving 7 bases not matched to a gene.

This clonotype has a count of ten or more. The chain uses TRBV7-2 and TRBJ2-5; maybe TRBD2 (6 bases). The CDR3 runs 13 residues. Germline-derived CDR1 and CDR2 are SGHTA and FQGNSA. Trimming stripped 5 bases from V and 5 bases from J, with 12 bases between. CDR3 residues: CASSLTRMETQYF. CDR3 sequence (DNA): TGTGCCAGCAGCCTGACTAGAATGGAGACCCAGTACTTC.

This clonotype has ten or more counts. The rearrangement uses TRBV7-9 and TRBJ2-4; possible D gene TRBD2, 5 bases. The CDR3 loop spans 13 amino acids. Germline-derived CDR1 and CDR2 are SEHNR and FQNEAQ (reference sequence). The V gene lost 7 bases and the J gene lost 8 bases, with 15 bases spanning the gap. The CDR3 coding sequence is TGTGCCAGCAAAACCCTCCGGCGGGACATTCAGTACTTC. It yields the protein CASKTLRRDIQYF.

This clonotype has just a few counts. DNA of the CDR3: TGTGCCAGCAGCCATGGACAGGGTTTGGCCGGGGAGCTGTTTTTT. Translating gives CASSHGQGLAGELFF. This chain uses TRBV7-2 with TRBJ2-2; 8 nucleotides line up with TRBD1. The CDR3 is 15 amino acids. Losses at the gene ends were 5 bases for V and 6 bases for J; bases not matched to a gene: 8. The V gene's germline CDR1 is SGHTA and CDR2 FQGNSA. Full variable domain (outside the CDR3, taken from reference TRBV7-2 and TRBJ2-2): GAGVSQSPSNKVTEKGKDVELRCDPISGHTALYWYRQSLGQGLEFLIYFQGNSAPDKSGLPSDRFSAERTGGSVSTLTIQRTQQEDSAVYLCASSHGQGLAGELFFGEGSRLTVL.

The gene calls are TRBV28 and TRBJ2-7; D is undetermined. V was pared by 3 bases and J by 3 bases, with 9 bases between. Germline assignment: CDR1 MDHEN and CDR2 SYDVKM. The CDR3 is 13 amino acids. The CDR3 coding sequence is TGTGCCAGCAGTTTGGGGTTCCTCTACGAGCAGTACTTC. It specifies CASSLGFLYEQYF.

The chain links TRBV6-5 to TRBJ1-1, with 7 bases fitting TRBD1. Germline CDR1 and CDR2: MNHEY and SVGAGI. The CDR3 is 15 residues long. V trimming: 0 bases; J trimming: 2 bases; junction bases outside the gene matches: 3. The CDR3 DNA reads as TGTGCCAGCAGTTACTCCGGGACAGTCAACACTGAAGCTTTCTTT. It encodes CASSYSGTVNTEAFF.

The rearrangement joins TRBV25-1 to TRBJ2-1; 11 bases are shared with TRBD2. There are 16 residues in the CDR3. CDR1 MGHDK and CDR2 SYGVNS come from the germline V gene. V gave up 4 bases and J gave up 12 bases; unmatched junction bases: 14. CDR3 in DNA: TGTGCCAGCAGTGCCTACTTATCCGGGACTAGCGGTGGGCAGTTCTTC. Protein product: CASSAYLSGTSGGQFF.

This clonotype was picked up a small number of times. The chain combines TRBV18 with TRBJ1-3; 8 nucleotides match TRBD1. The CDR3 is made up of 17 amino acids. V shed 2 bases, J shed 0 bases, and the junction held 6 bases outside the gene matches. Germline V CDR1 and CDR2: KGHSH, LQKENI. The DNA of the CDR3 is TGTGCCAGCTCACCAACAGGGGGTGCCGGCTCTGGAAACACCATATATTTT. This codes for CASSPTGGAGSGNTIYF.

In this sample, this clonotype turned up many times. J is TRBJ2-1 and V is TRBV5-1; 10 bases map to TRBD2. CDR1 is SGHRS and CDR2 is YFSETQ in the germline V gene. The CDR3 is 14 amino acids. V gave up 1 base and J gave up 8 bases; unmatched junction bases: 3. The CDR3, as DNA: TGCGCCAGCAGCTTGACTAGCGGGACCTATGAGCAGTTCTTC. As protein: CASSLTSGTYEQFF.

The chain employs TRBV4-2 and TRBJ2-7, with 11 bases matching TRBD1. From germline, CDR1 is LGHNA and CDR2 YNFKEQ. The CDR3 runs to 17 residues. The V and J ends lost 4 bases and 3 bases, in that order; junction bases with no gene match: 11. CDR3 loop: CASSLAGQGASGYEQYF. In nucleotides, the CDR3 is TGTGCCAGCAGCCTAGCAGGACAGGGGGCGTCTGGCTACGAGCAGTACTTC.

This clonotype was seen a few times. The V and J genes are TRBV7-3 and TRBJ2-2, with D hard to call. Looked up from germline, CDR1 is SGHTA and CDR2 is FQGTGA. Deletions cut 4 bases from V and 4 bases from J, with 7 bases between. This CDR3 has 13 amino acids. CDR3 in DNA: TGTGCCAGCAGCTCACAGATCACCGGGGAGCTGTTTTTT. It yields the protein CASSSQITGELFF. Full variable domain (missing parts from reference TRBV7-3 and TRBJ2-2): GAGVSQTPSNKVTEKGKYVELRCDPISGHTALYWYRQSLGQGPEFLIYFQGTGAADDSGLPNDRFFAVRPEGSVSTLKIQRTERGDSAVYLCASSSQITGELFFGEGSRLTVL.

This clonotype occurred a few times. This chain uses TRBV5-5 with TRBJ2-7, with 7 positions matching TRBD1. Germline CDR1 and CDR2: SGHKS and YYEKEE (reference sequence). CDR3 length: 16 amino acids. V dropped 3 bases and J dropped 0; count of bases not matched to a gene: 9. CDR3 sequence reads: CASSSSAGTDSYEQYF. The CDR3 nucleotides are TGTGCCAGCAGCTCGTCAGCCGGGACAGACTCCTACGAGCAGTACTTC.

This clonotype has at least ten counts. V is TRBV7-9 and J is TRBJ2-1, with TRBD2 identical over 9 bases. V shed 1 base, J shed 9 bases, and the junction held 4 bases outside the gene matches. From germline, CDR1 is SEHNR and CDR2 FQNEAQ (reference sequence). The CDR3 sequence is 14 residues long. Written as DNA, the CDR3 is TGTGCCAGCAGCTTAGGGCTTAGCGGGAGTGAGCAGTTCTTC. It yields the protein CASSLGLSGSEQFF. The full variable domain, in which reference TRBV7-9 and TRBJ2-1 provide the parts outside the CDR3, is DTGVSQNPRHKITKRGQNVTFRCDPISEHNRLYWYRQTLGQGPEFLTYFQNEAQLEKSRLLSDRFSAERPKGSFSTLEIQRTEQGDSAMYLCASSLGLSGSEQFFGPGTRLTVL.

The chain has TRBV5-8 and TRBJ2-7; no definite D call. CDR3 size: 13 residues. In germline, CDR1 is SGHTS, CDR2 YDEGEE. V dropped 2 bases and J dropped 3 bases, with 9 bases sitting between them. The CDR3 sequence: CASSFFQDYEQYF. The CDR3 nucleotides are TGTGCCAGCAGCTTTTTCCAGGACTACGAGCAGTACTTC.

Only a few counts were recorded for this clonotype. The rearrangement uses TRBV10-3 and TRBJ2-7; D is unclear. The V end was cut by 5 bases, the J end by 4 bases, with 15 bases between. The length of the CDR3 is 14 residues. Germline V lookup: CDR1 ENHRY, CDR2 SYGVKD. CDR3 DNA: TGTGCCATCAGTCCCCTGGGCAGTTTATACGAGCAGTACTTC. Amino acid sequence: CAISPLGSLYEQYF.

The rearrangement joins TRBV4-2 to TRBJ2-1, with TRBD2 matching over 10 bases. The CDR3 has 18 amino acids. Germline CDR1 is LGHNA and CDR2 is YNFKEQ. Trimming at V came to 0 bases and at J to 8 bases, leaving 13 bases not matched to a gene. The chain's CDR3 is CASSQEPPEASGRHEQFF. In nucleotides, the CDR3 is TGTGCCAGCAGCCAAGAACCTCCGGAGGCTAGCGGGAGACATGAGCAGTTCTTC.